The clone carrying this T cell receptor beta chain was seen a few times. Its specificity is unknown. The time point denotes: pretreatment peripheral blood. Urothelial carcinoma, locally advanced or metastatic, affected the patients. A total of 1 to 8 samples per patient were collected pretreatment and on-treatment. The sample is drawn from a study of PD-L1 blockade in urothelial cancer. Looking at the study overall: It was at some point between 2013 and 2015 that patients started atezolizumab at 1,200 mg intravenously every 3 weeks.

Data came from immunoSEQ multiplex PCR; TCRdb stores just in-frame clones and leaves some out. The sample contains about 50,000 clones, 84% of which appear only once. Study results and limitations: Better survival was predicted when blood TCR clonality before treatment fell below the median.

The sequence derives from a man in his sixties or seventies with urothelial cancer. The starting material was PBMCs, obtained around atezolizumab (anti-PD-L1) treatment.

Here the CDR3 reads CASTGTGYGYTF. The CDR3 region has the DNA TGTGCCAGCACGGGGACAGGGTATGGCTACACCTTC. This rearrangement joins TRBV6-1 to TRBJ1-2, with 9 nucleotides matching TRBD1. The germline CDR1 and CDR2 sequences are MNHNS and SASEGT. J gave up 5 bases and V 7 bases, and 2 bases lay outside the gene matches. This CDR3 is 12 amino acids long.